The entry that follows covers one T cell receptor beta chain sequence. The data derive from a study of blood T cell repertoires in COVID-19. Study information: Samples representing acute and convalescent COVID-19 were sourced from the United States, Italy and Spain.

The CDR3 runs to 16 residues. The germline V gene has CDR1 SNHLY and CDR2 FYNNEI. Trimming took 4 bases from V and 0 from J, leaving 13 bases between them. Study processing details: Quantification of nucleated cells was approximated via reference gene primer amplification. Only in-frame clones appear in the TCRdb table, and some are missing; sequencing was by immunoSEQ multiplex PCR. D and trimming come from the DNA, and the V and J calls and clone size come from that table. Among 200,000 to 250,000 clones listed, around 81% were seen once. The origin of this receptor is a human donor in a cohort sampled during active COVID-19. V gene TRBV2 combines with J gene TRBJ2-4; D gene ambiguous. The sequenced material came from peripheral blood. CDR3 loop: CASSASSFLAKNIQYF. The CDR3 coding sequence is TGTGCCAGCAGTGCTAGTTCGTTCCTAGCCAAAAACATTCAGTACTTC.